This entry describes one TCR beta chain. What it binds is unknown. This record belongs to a study of shared clonotypes between healthy human individuals. Study as a whole: The donors, a couple of women and three men, were aged 18 to 49. Per-donor plates numbered three CD4 naive, three CD4 memory, two CD8 naive and one CD8 memory.

Germline V gene lookup returns CDR1 SGHTA and CDR2 FQGNSA. V shed 3 bases and J shed 0 bases, with 12 bases lying between them. The CDR3 has 15 residues. Study results and caveats: Since donors were few, the genetic and exposure-history diversity represented was limited. Generation probabilities were higher for clonotypes shared across all four sorted-subset donors than for unshared ones.

Using immunoSEQ multiplex PCR, the repertoire was profiled, and TCRdb retains in-frame clones only, with some absent. Of roughly 700,000 clones listed, approximately 79% are singletons. The genes are TRBV7-2 and TRBJ2-7; no reliable D call. Input material: memory CD4+ T cells sorted from blood. Subset defined: CD45RA-negative fraction. This clonotype was obtained from a young woman in good health. Written as DNA, the CDR3 is TGTGCCAGCAGCTTTTCCTATGGTACCTCCTACGAGCAGTACTTC. It is translated as CASSFSYGTSYEQYF.